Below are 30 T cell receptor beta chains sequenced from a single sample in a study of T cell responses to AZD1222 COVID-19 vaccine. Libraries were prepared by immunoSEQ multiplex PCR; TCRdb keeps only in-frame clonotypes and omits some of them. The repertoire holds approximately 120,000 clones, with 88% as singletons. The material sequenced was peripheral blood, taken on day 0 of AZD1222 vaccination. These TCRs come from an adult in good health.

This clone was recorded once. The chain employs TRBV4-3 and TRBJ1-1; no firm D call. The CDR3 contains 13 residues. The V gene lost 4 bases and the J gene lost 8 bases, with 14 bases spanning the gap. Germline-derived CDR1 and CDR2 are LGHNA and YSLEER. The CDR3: CASSPKSGAEAFF. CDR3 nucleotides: TGCGCCAGCAGCCCAAAAAGCGGAGCGGAAGCTTTCTTT.

CDR3 region: CASSYSDPLTLHF. DNA for the CDR3: TGTGCCAGCAGTTACTCGGACCCTCTTACCCTCCACTTT. This chain links TRBV6-6 with TRBJ1-6; no clear D gene. CDR1 MNHNY and CDR2 SVGAGI come from the germline V gene (reference sequence). V dropped 0 bases and J dropped 14 bases, with 11 bases sitting between them. The CDR3 length is 13 residues.

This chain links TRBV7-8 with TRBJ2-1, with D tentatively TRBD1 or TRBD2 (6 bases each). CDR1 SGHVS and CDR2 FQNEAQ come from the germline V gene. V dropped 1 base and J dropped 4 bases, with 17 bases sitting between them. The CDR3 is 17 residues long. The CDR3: CASSLGPEGQEYNEQFF. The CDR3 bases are TGTGCCAGCAGCTTAGGGCCGGAGGGACAAGAATACAATGAGCAGTTCTTC.

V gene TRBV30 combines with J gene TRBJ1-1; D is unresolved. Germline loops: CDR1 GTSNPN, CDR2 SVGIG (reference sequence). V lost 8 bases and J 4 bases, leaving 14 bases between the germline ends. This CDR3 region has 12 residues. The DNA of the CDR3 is TGTGCCGGGTCAAGTGGGGTCACTGAAGCTTTCTTT. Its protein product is CAGSSGVTEAFF. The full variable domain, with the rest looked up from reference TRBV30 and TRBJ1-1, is SQTIHQWPATLVQPVGSPLSLECTVEGTSNPNLYWYRQAAGRGLQLLFYSVGIGQISSEVPQNLSASRPQDRQFILSSKKLLLSDSGFYLCAGSSGVTEAFFGQGTRLTVV.

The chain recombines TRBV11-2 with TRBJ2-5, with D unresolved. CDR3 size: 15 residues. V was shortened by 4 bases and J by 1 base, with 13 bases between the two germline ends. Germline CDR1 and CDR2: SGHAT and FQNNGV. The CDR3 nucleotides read TGTGCCAGCAGCTACATAGGTGCCCTCCAAGAGACCCAGTACTTC. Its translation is CASSYIGALQETQYF. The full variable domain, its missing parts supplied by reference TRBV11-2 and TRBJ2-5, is EAGVAQSPRYKIIEKRQSVAFWCNPISGHATLYWYQQILGQGPKLLIQFQNNGVVDDSQLPKDRFSAERLKGVDSTLKIQPAKLEDSAVYLCASSYIGALQETQYFGPGTRLLVL.

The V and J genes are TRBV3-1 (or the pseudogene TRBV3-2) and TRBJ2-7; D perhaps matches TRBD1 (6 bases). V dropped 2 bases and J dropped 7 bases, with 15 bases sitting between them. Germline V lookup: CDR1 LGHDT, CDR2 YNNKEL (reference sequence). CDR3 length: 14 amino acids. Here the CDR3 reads CASSQQTGHGEQYF. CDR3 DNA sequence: TGTGCCAGCAGCCAACAGACAGGACACGGGGAGCAGTACTTC.

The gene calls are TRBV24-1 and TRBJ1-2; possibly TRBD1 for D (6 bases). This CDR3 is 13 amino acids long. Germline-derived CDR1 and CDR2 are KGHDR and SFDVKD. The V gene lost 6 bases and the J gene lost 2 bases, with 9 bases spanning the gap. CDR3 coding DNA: TGTGCCACCAGTAACAGGGCCAACTATGGCTACACCTTC. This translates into CATSNRANYGYTF.

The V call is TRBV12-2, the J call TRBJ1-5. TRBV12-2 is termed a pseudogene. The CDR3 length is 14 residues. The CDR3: CASRRGVLDQPQHF. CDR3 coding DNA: TGTGCAAGTCGCCGGGGGGTACTGGATCAGCCCCAGCATTTT.

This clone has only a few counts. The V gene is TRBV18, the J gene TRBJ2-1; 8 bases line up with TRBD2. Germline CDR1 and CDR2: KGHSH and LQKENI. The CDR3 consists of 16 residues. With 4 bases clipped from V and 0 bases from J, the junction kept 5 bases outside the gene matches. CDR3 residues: CASSQAGVRSYNEQFF. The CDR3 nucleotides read TGTGCCAGCTCACAAGCGGGAGTCCGCTCCTACAATGAGCAGTTCTTC.

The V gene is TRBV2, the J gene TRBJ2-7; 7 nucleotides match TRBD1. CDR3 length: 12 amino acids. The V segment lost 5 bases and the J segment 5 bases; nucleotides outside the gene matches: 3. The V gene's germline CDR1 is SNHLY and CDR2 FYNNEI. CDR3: CASSYTGDEQYF. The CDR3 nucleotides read TGTGCCAGCAGTTACACAGGGGACGAGCAGTACTTC. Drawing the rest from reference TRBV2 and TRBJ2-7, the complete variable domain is EPEVTQTPSHQVTQMGQEVILRCVPISNHLYFYWYRQILGQKVEFLVSFYNNEISEKSEIFDDQFSVERPDGSNFTLKIRSTKLEDSAMYFCASSYTGDEQYFGPGTRLTVT.

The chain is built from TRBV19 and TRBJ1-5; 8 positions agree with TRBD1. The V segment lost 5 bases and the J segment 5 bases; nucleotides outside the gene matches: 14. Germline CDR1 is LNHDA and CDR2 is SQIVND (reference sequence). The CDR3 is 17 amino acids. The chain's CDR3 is CASSAFVGQGLYQPQHF. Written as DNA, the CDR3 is TGTGCCAGTAGTGCCTTCGTAGGACAGGGCCTATATCAGCCCCAGCATTTT.

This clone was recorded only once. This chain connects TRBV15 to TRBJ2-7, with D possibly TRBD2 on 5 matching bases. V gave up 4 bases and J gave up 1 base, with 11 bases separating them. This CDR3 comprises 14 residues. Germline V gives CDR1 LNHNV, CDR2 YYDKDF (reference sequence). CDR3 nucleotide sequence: TGTGCCACCAGCAAAGCAGGAGGATCCTACGAGCAGTACTTC. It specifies CATSKAGGSYEQYF.

The CDR3 sequence: CASSQEDRGLSGYTF. For the CDR3, the DNA is TGCGCCAGCAGCCAAGAAGACAGGGGGCTGTCTGGCTACACCTTC. The V and J genes are TRBV4-1 and TRBJ1-2; TRBD1 aligns across 10 bases. The CDR3 covers 15 residues. Germline CDR1 reads MGHRA; CDR2 reads YSYEKL. V lost 0 bases, J lost 7 bases, and 5 bases stayed unmatched.

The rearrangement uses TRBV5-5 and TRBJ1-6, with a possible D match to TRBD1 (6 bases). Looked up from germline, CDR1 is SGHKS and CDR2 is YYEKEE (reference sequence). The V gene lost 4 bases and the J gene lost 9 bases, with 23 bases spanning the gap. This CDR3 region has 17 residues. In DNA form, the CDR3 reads TGTGCCAGCAGCCACCGACAGGCTCTATCTGAGGGTTCACCCCTCCACTTT. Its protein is CASSHRQALSEGSPLHF.

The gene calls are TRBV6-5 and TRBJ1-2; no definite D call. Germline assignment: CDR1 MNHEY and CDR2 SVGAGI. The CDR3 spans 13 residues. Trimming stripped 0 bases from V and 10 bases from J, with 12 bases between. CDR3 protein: CASSYSAFIAYTF. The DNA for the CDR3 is TGTGCCAGCAGTTACTCGGCCTTCATAGCCTACACCTTC.

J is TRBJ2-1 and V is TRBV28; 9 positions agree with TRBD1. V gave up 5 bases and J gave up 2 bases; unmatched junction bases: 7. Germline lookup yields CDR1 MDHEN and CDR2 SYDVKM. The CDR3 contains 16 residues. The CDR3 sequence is CASSPTGQGAYNEQFF. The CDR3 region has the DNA TGTGCCAGCAGTCCAACGGGACAGGGTGCCTACAATGAGCAGTTCTTC. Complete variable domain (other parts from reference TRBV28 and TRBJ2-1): DVKVTQSSRYLVKRTGEKVFLECVQDMDHENMFWYRQDPGLGLRLIYFSYDVKMKEKGDIPEGYSVSREKKERFSLILESASTNQTSMYLCASSPTGQGAYNEQFFGPGTRLTVL.

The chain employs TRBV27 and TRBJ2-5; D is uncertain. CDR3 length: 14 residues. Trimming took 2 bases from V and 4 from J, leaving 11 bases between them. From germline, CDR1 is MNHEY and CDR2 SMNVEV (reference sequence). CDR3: CASSLVGISETQYF. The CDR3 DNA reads TGTGCCAGCAGTTTAGTGGGCATTTCAGAGACCCAGTACTTC.

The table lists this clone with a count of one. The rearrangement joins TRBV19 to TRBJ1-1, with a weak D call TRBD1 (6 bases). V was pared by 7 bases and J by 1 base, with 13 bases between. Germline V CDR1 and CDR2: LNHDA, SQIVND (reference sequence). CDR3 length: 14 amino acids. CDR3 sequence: CASTKQGRNTEAFF. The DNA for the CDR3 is TGTGCCAGTACCAAACAGGGTCGGAACACTGAAGCTTTCTTT. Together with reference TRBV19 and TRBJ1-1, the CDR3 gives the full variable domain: DGGITQSPKYLFRKEGQNVTLSCEQNLNHDAMYWYRQDPGQGLRLIYYSQIVNDFQKGDIAEGYSVSREKKESFPLTVTSAQKNPTAFYLCASTKQGRNTEAFFGQGTRLTVV.

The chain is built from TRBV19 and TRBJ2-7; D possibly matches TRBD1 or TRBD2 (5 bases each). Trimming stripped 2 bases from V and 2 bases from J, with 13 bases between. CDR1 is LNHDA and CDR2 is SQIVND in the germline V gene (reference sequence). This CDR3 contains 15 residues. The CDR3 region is CASSIIGDGAYEQYF. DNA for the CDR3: TGTGCCAGTAGTATAATCGGGGACGGAGCCTACGAGCAGTACTTC.

CDR3: CASSSSQGNTNSPLHF. CDR3 DNA: TGTGCCAGCAGTTCCTCACAGGGGAATACAAATTCACCCCTCCACTTT. This chain joins TRBV6-6 and TRBJ1-6, with TRBD1 matching 7 bases. Germline-derived CDR1 and CDR2 are MNHNY and SVGAGI (reference sequence). Trimming took 4 bases from V and 7 from J; bases not matched to a gene: 10. The CDR3 is 16 amino acids.

The chain's CDR3 is CASSPRVGLTNYGYTF. The CDR3, as DNA: TGTGCCAGCAGCCCGAGGGTGGGCCTAACTAACTATGGCTACACCTTC. V and J are TRBV7-9 and TRBJ1-2, with unresolved D. The germline V gene has CDR1 SEHNR and CDR2 FQNEAQ (reference sequence). V gave up 5 bases and J gave up 0 bases, with 16 bases separating them. This CDR3 region has 16 residues.

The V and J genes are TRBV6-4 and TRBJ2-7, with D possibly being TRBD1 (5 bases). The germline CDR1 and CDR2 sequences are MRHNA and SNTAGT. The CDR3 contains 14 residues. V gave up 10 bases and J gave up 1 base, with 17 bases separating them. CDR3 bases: TGTGCCATGACACGGTGGGGCGCTTCCTACGAGCAGTACTTC. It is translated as CAMTRWGASYEQYF.

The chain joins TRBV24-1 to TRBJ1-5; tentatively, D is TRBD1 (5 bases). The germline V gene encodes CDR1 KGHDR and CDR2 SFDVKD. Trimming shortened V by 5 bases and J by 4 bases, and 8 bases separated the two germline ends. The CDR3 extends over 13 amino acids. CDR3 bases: TGTGCCACCAGTGGCAGGGAGAATCAGCCCCAGCATTTT. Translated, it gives CATSGRENQPQHF.

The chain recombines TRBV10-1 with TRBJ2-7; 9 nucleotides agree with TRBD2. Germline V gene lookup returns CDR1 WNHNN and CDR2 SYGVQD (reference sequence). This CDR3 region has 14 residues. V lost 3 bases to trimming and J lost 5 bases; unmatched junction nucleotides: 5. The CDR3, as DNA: TGCGCCAGCAGTGATAGCGGGAGCCCCCACGAGCAGTACTTC. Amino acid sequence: CASSDSGSPHEQYF.

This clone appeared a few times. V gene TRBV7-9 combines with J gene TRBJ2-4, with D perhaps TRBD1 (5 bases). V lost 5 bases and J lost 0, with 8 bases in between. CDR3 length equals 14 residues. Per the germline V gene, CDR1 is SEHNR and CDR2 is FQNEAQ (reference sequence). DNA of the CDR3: TGTGCCAGCAGCCAGACAGTAGCCAAAAACATTCAGTACTTC. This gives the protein CASSQTVAKNIQYF.

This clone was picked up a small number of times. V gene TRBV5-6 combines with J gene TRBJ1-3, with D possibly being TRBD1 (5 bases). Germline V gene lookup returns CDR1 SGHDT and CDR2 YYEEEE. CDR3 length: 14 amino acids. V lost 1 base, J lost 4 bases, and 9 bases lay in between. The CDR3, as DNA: TGTGCCAGCAGCTTGCAGGGAGCAGGAAACACCATATATTTT. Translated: CASSLQGAGNTIYF.

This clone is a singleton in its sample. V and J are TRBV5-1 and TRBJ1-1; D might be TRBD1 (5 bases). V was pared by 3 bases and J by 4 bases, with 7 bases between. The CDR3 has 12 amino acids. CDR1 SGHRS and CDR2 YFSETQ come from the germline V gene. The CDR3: CASSWGSTEAFF. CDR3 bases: TGCGCCAGCAGCTGGGGGAGCACTGAAGCTTTCTTT.

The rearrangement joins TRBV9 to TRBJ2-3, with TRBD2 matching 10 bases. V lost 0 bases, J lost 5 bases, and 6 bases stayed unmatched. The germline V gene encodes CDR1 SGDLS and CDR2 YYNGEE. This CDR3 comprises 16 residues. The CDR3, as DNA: TGTGCCAGCAGCGTAGGAAGCGGGGGGGCCGGAGATACGCAGTATTTT. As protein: CASSVGSGGAGDTQYF. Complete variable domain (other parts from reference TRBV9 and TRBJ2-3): DSGVTQTPKHLITATGQRVTLRCSPRSGDLSVYWYQQSLDQGLQFLIQYYNGEERAKGNILERFSAQQFPDLHSELNLSSLELGDSALYFCASSVGSGGAGDTQYFGPGTRLTVL.

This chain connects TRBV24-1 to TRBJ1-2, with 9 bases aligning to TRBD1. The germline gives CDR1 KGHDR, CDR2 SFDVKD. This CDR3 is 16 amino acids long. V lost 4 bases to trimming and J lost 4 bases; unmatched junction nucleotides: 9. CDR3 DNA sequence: TGTGCCACCAGTGACCCATCACAGGGGGCTGGCTATGGCTACACCTTC. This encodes CATSDPSQGAGYGYTF.

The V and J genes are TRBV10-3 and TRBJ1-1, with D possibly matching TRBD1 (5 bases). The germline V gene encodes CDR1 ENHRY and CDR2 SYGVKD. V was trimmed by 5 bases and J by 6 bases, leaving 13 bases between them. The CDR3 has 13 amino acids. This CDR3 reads CAISRREEAEAFF. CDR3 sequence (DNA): TGTGCCATCAGTCGCAGGGAAGAGGCTGAAGCTTTCTTT.